The subject of this entry is one T cell receptor beta chain. This sample stems from a study of blood T cell repertoires in COVID-19. Method: immunoSEQ multiplex PCR; TCRdb's copy keeps in-frame clones and lacks some. This repertoire shows around 77,000 clones, 85% found once; its top ten account for under 6%. The CDR3 totals 14 residues. The germline V and J ends were trimmed by 1 base and 6 bases, with 12 bases remaining between them. Germline CDR1 SGHAT, CDR2 FQNNGV. The sequencing input was peripheral blood. The TCR sequence derives from an elderly man with acute or convalescent COVID-19. The chain employs TRBV11-2 and TRBJ2-5; D perhaps matches TRBD1 (5 bases). The CDR3 loop is CASSLVPGWKTQYF. DNA for the CDR3: TGTGCCAGCAGCTTAGTTCCAGGGTGGAAGACCCAGTACTTC.